The 30 T cell receptor beta chains given below trace back to one sample, sequenced in a study of molecular identifiers for immune sequencing clone quantification. MiXCR was run by TCRdb on the PCR reads, yielding one entry per CDR3 protein. This repertoire shows around 480,000 distinct CDR3 sequences, around a fifth found once; its top ten account for more than 0.8%. Source material: naive CD8+ T cells from blood, with Jurkat cell RNA spiked in. Documented subset: FACS-sorted CD8+CD4-CCR7+CD45RA+ naive T cells. The receptors here all came from a human donor in good health. Some libraries in this study had Jurkat cell RNA spiked in.

This clonotype showed up many times. This rearrangement joins TRBV19 to TRBJ1-1; D call uncertain. The CDR3 totals 12 residues. V lost 9 bases, J lost 0 bases, and 8 bases lay in between. Germline V gives CDR1 LNHDA, CDR2 SQIVND (reference sequence). This CDR3 reads CASRTLNTEAFF. The CDR3 nucleotides read TGTGCCAGCAGGACTTTGAACACTGAAGCTTTCTTT.

This chain links TRBV7-2 with TRBJ1-1; 9 bases are a match to TRBD1. CDR1 is SGHTA, CDR2 FQGNSA, per germline. The ends lost 1 base at V and 1 base at J; junction bases unmatched: 10. The CDR3 totals 18 residues. The CDR3 spells CASSLGGGTGTSNTEAFF. Here the CDR3 DNA reads TGTGCCAGCAGCTTAGGGGGGGGGACAGGGACGTCGAACACTGAAGCTTTCTTT.

This clonotype has ten or more counts. The rearrangement joins TRBV12-3 or TRBV12-4 to TRBJ1-4, with D maybe TRBD1 (5 bases). The CDR3 covers 15 residues. The V end was cut by 4 bases, the J end by 3 bases, with 12 bases between. DNA of the CDR3: TGTGCCAGCAGTTCAACAGGATGGGCTAATGAAAAACTGTTTTTT. Its protein is CASSSTGWANEKLFF.

This clonotype was picked up many times. The chain recombines TRBV4-3 with TRBJ1-1; D ambiguous. This CDR3 has 15 amino acids. V gave up 0 bases and J gave up 0 bases, with 8 bases separating them. Germline CDR1 is LGHNA and CDR2 is YSLEER. The CDR3 DNA follows: TGCGCCAGCAGCCAAGACACAGCCATGAACACTGAAGCTTTCTTT. It translates to CASSQDTAMNTEAFF.

This clonotype was counted many times. The chain carries TRBV14 and TRBJ2-7; 9 positions agree with TRBD1. The CDR3 extends over 15 amino acids. Germline V gene data show CDR1 as SGHDN and CDR2 as FVKESK. V trimming: 4 bases; J trimming: 7 bases; junction bases outside the gene matches: 11. CDR3 protein: CASSPSSGTGIEQYF. The CDR3 region has the DNA TGTGCCAGCAGCCCCTCCTCCGGGACAGGGATTGAGCAGTACTTC.

The CDR3 DNA reads TGTGCCAGTAGTATAGACGATGGCTCTGGAAACATTCAGTACTTC. Protein sequence: CASSIDDGSGNIQYF. The chain recombines TRBV19 with TRBJ2-4; no definite D call. Germline values: CDR1 LNHDA, CDR2 SQIVND (reference sequence). The CDR3 has 15 amino acids. Trimming removed 0 bases at V and 6 bases at J, with 12 bases between.

The genes are TRBV18 and TRBJ1-1, with 7 bases identical to TRBD1. Germline CDR1 KGHSH, CDR2 LQKENI. V shed 3 bases, J shed 7 bases, and the junction held 8 bases outside the gene matches. This CDR3 region has 14 residues. The CDR3 loop reads CASSPDQGEVEAFF. In nucleotides, the CDR3 is TGTGCCAGCTCACCTGACCAGGGGGAGGTTGAAGCTTTCTTT.

On this clonotype: This may be a read error, as it is one base from a much larger clone. The chain carries TRBV12-3 or TRBV12-4 and TRBJ1-4; D is possibly TRBD1 (5 bases). Trimming took off 1 base at V and 8 bases at J, with 11 bases between the two ends. CDR3 size: 14 residues. CDR3 residues: CASSLGGNREKLFF. In nucleotides, the CDR3 is TGTGCCAGCAGTTTAGGTGGCAACAGGGAAAAACTGTTTTTT.

This clonotype has at least ten counts. The chain combines TRBV13 with TRBJ2-3; D is tentatively TRBD1 or TRBD2 (5 bases each). CDR1 PRHDT and CDR2 FYEKMQ come from the germline V gene (reference sequence). V was shortened by 5 bases and J by 0 bases, with 15 bases between the two germline ends. The CDR3 consists of 16 residues. CDR3 coding DNA: TGTGCCAGCAGCCAGACCGGGACCTCTAGCACAGATACGCAGTATTTT. Translation: CASSQTGTSSTDTQYF.

This clonotype was seen repeatedly, ten times or more. V and J are TRBV15 and TRBJ1-1; no firm D call. The CDR3 loop spans 17 amino acids. V gave up 0 bases and J gave up 1 base, with 15 bases separating them. The germline CDR1 and CDR2 sequences are LNHNV and YYDKDF (reference sequence). The CDR3 loop reads CATSRDGGIGQNTEAFF. CDR3 bases: TGTGCCACCAGCAGAGATGGCGGTATTGGGCAGAACACTGAAGCTTTCTTT. Complete variable domain (other parts from reference TRBV15 and TRBJ1-1): DAMVIQNPRYQVTQFGKPVTLSCSQTLNHNVMYWYQQKSSQAPKLLFHYYDKDFNNEADTPDNFQSRRPNTSFCFLDIRSPGLGDTAMYLCATSRDGGIGQNTEAFFGQGTRLTVV.

A few counts support this clonotype. This rearrangement joins TRBV30 to TRBJ2-1, with D unclear. The V gene's germline CDR1 is GTSNPN and CDR2 SVGIG (reference sequence). Trimming left V 2 bases short and J 4 bases short, with 15 bases between. CDR3 length: 15 residues. CDR3 bases: TGTGCCTGGAGTATAATAGCCCCGAATTACAATGAGCAGTTCTTC. Translation: CAWSIIAPNYNEQFF. Full variable domain (outside the CDR3, taken from reference TRBV30 and TRBJ2-1): SQTIHQWPATLVQPVGSPLSLECTVEGTSNPNLYWYRQAAGRGLQLLFYSVGIGQISSEVPQNLSASRPQDRQFILSSKKLLLSDSGFYLCAWSIIAPNYNEQFFGPGTRLTVL.

Note on this clonotype: With a much larger clone just one base away, this may be a read error. This chain uses TRBV7-2 with TRBJ2-7; 11 bases line up with TRBD2. The CDR3 has 16 residues. Germline V gene lookup returns CDR1 SGHTA and CDR2 FQGNSA. Germline trimming cut 4 bases from V and 8 bases from J; bases unmatched to any gene: 13. The CDR3 here is CASSSRVAGGPHKQYF. In DNA, the CDR3 is TGTGCCAGCAGCTCAAGAGTAGCGGGAGGGCCCCACAAGCAGTACTTC.

This chain connects TRBV25-1 to TRBJ1-2, with 7 bases fitting TRBD1. Germline assignment: CDR1 MGHDK and CDR2 SYGVNS. The junction had 8 bases not matched to a gene; V was cut back by 6 bases and J by 4 bases. This CDR3 spans 14 amino acids. This CDR3 reads CASSSTGFGYGYTF. In DNA form, the CDR3 reads TGTGCCAGCAGCTCGACAGGGTTCGGCTATGGCTACACCTTC.

This clonotype was observed at least ten times. The chain links TRBV4-1 to TRBJ1-5; TRBD1 might be the D (5 bases). The CDR3 runs to 15 residues. CDR1 and CDR2 from the germline V gene are MGHRA and YSYEKL. The V end lost 6 bases, the J end lost 2 bases, and 14 bases lay between the germline ends. CDR3 amino acids: CASSLGANRNQPQHF. In DNA form, the CDR3 reads TGCGCCAGCAGTCTAGGGGCGAACCGCAATCAGCCCCAGCATTTT.

The chain joins TRBV4-1 to TRBJ1-1; D gene unclear. Deletions cut 4 bases from V and 0 bases from J, with 12 bases between. The CDR3 totals 15 residues. Germline assignment: CDR1 MGHRA and CDR2 YSYEKL. CDR3 amino acids: CASSLEGPMNTEAFF. The CDR3 DNA reads TGCGCCAGCAGCCTTGAGGGCCCTATGAACACTGAAGCTTTCTTT.

This clonotype has ten or more counts. This chain joins TRBV4-3 and TRBJ2-3; D gene ambiguous. The ends were cut back, 4 bases at V and 0 bases at J, with 11 bases in the middle. Germline V gives CDR1 LGHNA, CDR2 YSLEER. The CDR3 loop spans 15 amino acids. This CDR3 is CASSPVTSSTDTQYF. For the CDR3, the DNA is TGCGCCAGCAGCCCCGTCACCTCTAGCACAGATACGCAGTATTTT.

This clonotype was recorded at least ten times. The J gene is TRBJ2-7, the V gene TRBV7-9; 8 positions match TRBD2. CDR3 length equals 13 residues. V was pared by 5 bases and J by 4 bases, with 4 bases of the junction left unmatched. CDR1 is SEHNR and CDR2 is FQNEAQ in the germline V gene (reference sequence). CDR3 protein: CASSHGGRYEQYF. The CDR3 coding sequence is TGTGCCAGCAGCCACGGCGGGAGGTACGAGCAGTACTTC.

Details on this clonotype: A much larger clone is a single base away; this may be a read error. The chain carries TRBV7-2 and TRBJ1-3; 10 positions agree with TRBD1. Unmatched junction bases numbered 8, after V lost 5 bases and J lost 4 bases. The CDR3 contains 16 residues. Germline V gene lookup returns CDR1 SGHTA and CDR2 FQGNSA. The DNA for the CDR3 is TGTGCCAGCAGCCCCCCGGGACAGGGGTACGGAAACACCATATATTTT. Translating it yields CASSPPGQGYGNTIYF.

A remark on this clonotype: A much larger clone differs by one base, so this may be a read error. The chain joins TRBV4-1 to TRBJ1-1; TRBD1 might be the D (5 bases). Trimming shortened V by 4 bases and J by 0 bases, and 9 bases separated the two germline ends. The germline V gene has CDR1 MGHRA and CDR2 YSYEKL. The CDR3 consists of 14 residues. The CDR3 loop is CASSPTEVNTEAFF. CDR3 bases: TGCGCCAGCAGCCCGACAGAGGTGAACACTGAAGCTTTCTTT.

Comments on this clonotype: A much larger clone differs by one base, so this may be a read error. The J gene is TRBJ2-5, the V gene TRBV7-2; no clear D gene. The CDR3 length is 14 residues. The germline V gene encodes CDR1 SGHTA and CDR2 FQGNSA. With 3 bases removed from V and 1 base from J, the gap between germline ends came to 9 bases. In DNA, the CDR3 is TGTGCCAGCAGCTTTACCGGGTCCCAAGAGACCCAGTACTTC. It translates to CASSFTGSQETQYF.

This clonotype was counted once. A read error is possible here, since a much larger clone lies one base away. The chain employs TRBV19 and TRBJ2-2, with TRBD2 identical over 8 bases. Germline V CDR1 and CDR2: LNHDA, SQIVND (reference sequence). This CDR3 has 16 residues. CDR3 amino acids: CASKDRTSLNTGELLF. The CDR3 DNA sequence: TGTGCCTCTAAAGACCGGACTAGCCTGAACACCGGGGAGCTGCTTTTT.

This clonotype appeared many times. The chain employs TRBV24-1 and TRBJ2-2; unclear D gene. V lost 9 bases to trimming and J lost 2 bases, with 12 bases between them. The CDR3 runs 14 residues. Germline CDR1 and CDR2: KGHDR and SFDVKD. DNA for the CDR3: TGTGCCACCTCCAGTAGCTTTAACACCGGGGAGCTGTTTTTT. Translation gives CATSSSFNTGELFF.

The sample holds many counts of this clonotype. This CDR3 is CASSQQDSYEQYF. CDR3 nucleotides: TGTGCCAGCTCACAACAGGACTCCTACGAGCAGTACTTC. The V and J genes are TRBV18 and TRBJ2-7, with a tentative D call TRBD1 (5 bases). The germline V gene encodes CDR1 KGHSH and CDR2 LQKENI. This CDR3 spans 13 amino acids. Deletions cut 4 bases from V and 0 bases from J, with 7 bases between.

This clonotype has at least ten counts. This chain connects TRBV27 to TRBJ2-3; D gene ambiguous. The germline V gene encodes CDR1 MNHEY and CDR2 SMNVEV (reference sequence). The length of the CDR3 is 14 residues. V was trimmed by 6 bases and J by 4 bases, leaving 14 bases between them. CDR3 in amino acids: CASSFGVKADTQYF. CDR3 DNA sequence: TGTGCCAGCAGCTTTGGAGTCAAGGCAGATACGCAGTATTTT.

This clonotype was detected ten times or more. CDR3 protein: CATSRDYDRVGRYEQYF. CDR3 coding DNA: TGTGCCACCAGCAGAGATTACGACAGGGTGGGTAGGTACGAGCAGTACTTC. This sequence joins TRBV15 and TRBJ2-7, with 7 bases aligning to TRBD1. The junction had 12 bases not matched to a gene; V was cut back by 0 bases and J by 4 bases. The CDR3 is made up of 17 amino acids. Germline CDR1 LNHNV, CDR2 YYDKDF (reference sequence).

This clonotype was detected many times. The V and J genes are TRBV5-6 and TRBJ1-1; maybe TRBD1 (5 bases). V lost 0 bases and J 0 bases, leaving 9 bases between the germline ends. This CDR3 comprises 15 residues. From germline, CDR1 is SGHDT and CDR2 YYEEEE. The CDR3 sequence is CASSLAGTVNTEAFF. CDR3 sequence (DNA): TGTGCCAGCAGCTTGGCTGGGACGGTGAACACTGAAGCTTTCTTT. The full variable domain, with the rest looked up from reference TRBV5-6 and TRBJ1-1, is DAGVTQSPTHLIKTRGQQVTLRCSPKSGHDTVSWYQQALGQGPQFIFQYYEEEERQRGNFPDRFSGHQFPNYSSELNVNALLLGDSALYLCASSLAGTVNTEAFFGQGTRLTVV.

The chain recombines TRBV7-9 with TRBJ2-2; 10 nucleotides line up with TRBD2. Germline V gene data show CDR1 as SEHNR and CDR2 as FQNEAQ (reference sequence). Trimming cost V 2 bases and J 10 bases; bases outside gene matches: 7. The CDR3 runs to 15 residues. The CDR3 nucleotides read TGTGCCAGCAGCTTACTAGCGGGAGACGTCGAGGAGCTGTTTTTT. Translating gives CASSLLAGDVEELFF.

This clonotype was recorded many times. The chain couples TRBV27 to TRBJ2-7; the D gene is possibly TRBD1 (5 bases). V lost 6 bases and J lost 4, with 10 bases in between. The germline V gene has CDR1 MNHEY and CDR2 SMNVEV (reference sequence). The CDR3 has 12 residues. The CDR3: CASRGLRYEQYF. The CDR3 DNA follows: TGTGCCAGCAGGGGGCTGAGGTACGAGCAGTACTTC.

This clonotype was recorded at least ten times. The CDR3 loop reads CASSLTEILISGANVLTF. In nucleotides, the CDR3 is TGCGCCAGCAGCTTGACAGAAATTCTCATCTCTGGGGCCAACGTCCTGACTTTC. The chain recombines TRBV5-1 with TRBJ2-6; no clear D. Germline CDR1 SGHRS, CDR2 YFSETQ. The length of the CDR3 is 18 residues. Trimming removed 1 base at V and 0 bases at J, with 14 bases between. Full variable domain (outside the CDR3, taken from reference TRBV5-1 and TRBJ2-6): KAGVTQTPRYLIKTRGQQVTLSCSPISGHRSVSWYQQTPGQGLQFLFEYFSETQRNKGNFPGRFSGRQFSNSRSEMNVSTLELGDSALYLCASSLTEILISGANVLTFGAGSRLTVL.

The rearrangement uses TRBV12-3 or TRBV12-4 and TRBJ1-1; D remains unclear. V dropped 3 bases and J dropped 3 bases, with 2 bases sitting between them. CDR3 length: 11 amino acids. CDR3 sequence: CASSFHTEAFF. The CDR3 DNA sequence: TGTGCCAGCAGTTTCCACACTGAAGCTTTCTTT.